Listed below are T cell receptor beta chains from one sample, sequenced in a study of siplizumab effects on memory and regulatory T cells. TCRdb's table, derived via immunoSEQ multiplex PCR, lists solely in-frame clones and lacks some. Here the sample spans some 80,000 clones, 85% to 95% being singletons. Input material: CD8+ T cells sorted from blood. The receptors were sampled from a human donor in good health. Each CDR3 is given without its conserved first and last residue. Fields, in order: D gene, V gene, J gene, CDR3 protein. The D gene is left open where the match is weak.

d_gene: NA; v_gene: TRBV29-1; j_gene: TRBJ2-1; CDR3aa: SVEGQGKESEQF
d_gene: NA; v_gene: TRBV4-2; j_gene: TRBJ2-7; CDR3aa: ASSPQRTSSYEQY
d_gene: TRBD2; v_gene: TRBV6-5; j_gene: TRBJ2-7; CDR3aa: ASSPSGSTYEQY
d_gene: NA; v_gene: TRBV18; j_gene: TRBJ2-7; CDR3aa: ASSPPRQGGYEQY
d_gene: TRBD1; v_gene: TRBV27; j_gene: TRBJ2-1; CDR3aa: ASSSDGTGYNEQF
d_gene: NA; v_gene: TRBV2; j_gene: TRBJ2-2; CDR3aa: ASSDTRYKNTGELF
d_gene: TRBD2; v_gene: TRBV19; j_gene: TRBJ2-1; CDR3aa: ASGRAAGEYNEQF
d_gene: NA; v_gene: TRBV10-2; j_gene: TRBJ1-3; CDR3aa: ASSEEVNSGNTIY
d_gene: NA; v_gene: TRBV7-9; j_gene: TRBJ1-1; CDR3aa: ASRTLPVLNTEAF
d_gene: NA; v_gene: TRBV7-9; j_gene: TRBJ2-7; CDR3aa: ASSLGESYEQY
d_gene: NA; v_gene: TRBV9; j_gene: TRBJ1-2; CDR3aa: ASSVSRGTNYGYT
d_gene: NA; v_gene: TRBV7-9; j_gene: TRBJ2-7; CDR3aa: ASTLAYEQY
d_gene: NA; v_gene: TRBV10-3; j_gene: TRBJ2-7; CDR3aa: AISESIRDEQY
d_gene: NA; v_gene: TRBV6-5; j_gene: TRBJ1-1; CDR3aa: ASSGQGAEAF
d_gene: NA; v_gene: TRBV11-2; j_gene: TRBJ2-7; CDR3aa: ASSLPLKLYEQY
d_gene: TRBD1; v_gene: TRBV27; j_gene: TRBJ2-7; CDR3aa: ASRDRDLYEQY
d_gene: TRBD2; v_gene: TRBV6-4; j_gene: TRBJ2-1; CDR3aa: ASSDSGASGSNEQF
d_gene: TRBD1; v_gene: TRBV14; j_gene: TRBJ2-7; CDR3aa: ASSQGTGPYEQY
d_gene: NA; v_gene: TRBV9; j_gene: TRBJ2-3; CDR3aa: ASSAPGTIHTQY
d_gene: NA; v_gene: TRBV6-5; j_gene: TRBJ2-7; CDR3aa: ASSSGLAGYEQY
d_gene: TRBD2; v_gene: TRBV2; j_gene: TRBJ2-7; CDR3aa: ASSDGAGVSYEQY
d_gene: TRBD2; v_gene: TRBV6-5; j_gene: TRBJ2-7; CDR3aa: ASSILAGLSYEQY
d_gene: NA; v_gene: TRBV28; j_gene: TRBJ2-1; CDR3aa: ASRQGTTYNEQF
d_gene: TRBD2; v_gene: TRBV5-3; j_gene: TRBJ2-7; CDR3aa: ARSPTPGLAGYEQY
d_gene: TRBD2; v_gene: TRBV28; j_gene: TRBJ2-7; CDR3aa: ASSTSMERGAYEQY
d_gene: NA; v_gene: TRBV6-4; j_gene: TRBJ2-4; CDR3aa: ASSLQRERNIQY
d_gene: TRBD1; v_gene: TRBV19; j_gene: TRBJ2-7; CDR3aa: ASSTGTGPYEQY
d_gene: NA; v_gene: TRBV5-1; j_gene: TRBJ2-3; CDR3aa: ASSLGAPQNTQY
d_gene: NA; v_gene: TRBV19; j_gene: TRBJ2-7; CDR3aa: ASSILYSSYEQY
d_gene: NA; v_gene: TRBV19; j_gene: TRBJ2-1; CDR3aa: ASSTLAPMIEQF
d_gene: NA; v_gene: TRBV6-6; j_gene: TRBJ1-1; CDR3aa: ASSSPGGSEAF
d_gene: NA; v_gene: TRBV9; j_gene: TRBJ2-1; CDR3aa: ASSGGESYNEQF
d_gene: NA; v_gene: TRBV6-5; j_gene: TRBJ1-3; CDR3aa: ASSYTTRGSGNTIY
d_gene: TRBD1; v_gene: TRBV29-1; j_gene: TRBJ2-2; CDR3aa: SVETPREKGASTGELF
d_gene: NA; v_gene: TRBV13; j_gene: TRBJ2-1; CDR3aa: ASRSKYNEQF
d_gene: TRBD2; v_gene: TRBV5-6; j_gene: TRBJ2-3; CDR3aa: ASSLPGRATDTQY
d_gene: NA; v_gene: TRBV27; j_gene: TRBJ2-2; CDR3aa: ASSLITGELF
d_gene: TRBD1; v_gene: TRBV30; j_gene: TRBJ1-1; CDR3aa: AWTGGNTEAF
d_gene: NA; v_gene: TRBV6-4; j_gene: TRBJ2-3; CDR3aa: ASSEWTTPDTQY
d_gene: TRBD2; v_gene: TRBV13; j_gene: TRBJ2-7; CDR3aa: ASSLGPAGVREQY
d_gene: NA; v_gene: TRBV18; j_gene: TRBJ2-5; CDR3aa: ASSPGGGGETQY
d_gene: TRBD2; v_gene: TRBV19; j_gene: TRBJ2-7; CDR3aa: ASSIKAGVWEQY
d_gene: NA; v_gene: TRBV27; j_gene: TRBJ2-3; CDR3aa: ASSLRGRVSPFSTDTQY
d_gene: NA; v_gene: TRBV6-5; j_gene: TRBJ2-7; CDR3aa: ASSYRPADAYEQY
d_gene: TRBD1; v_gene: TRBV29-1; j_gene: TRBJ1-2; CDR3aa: SVTGQGPYGYT
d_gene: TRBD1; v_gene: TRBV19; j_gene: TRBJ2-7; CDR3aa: ASSWDRVYEQY
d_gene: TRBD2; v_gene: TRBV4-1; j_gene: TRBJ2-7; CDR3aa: ASSHLAGGSSYEQY
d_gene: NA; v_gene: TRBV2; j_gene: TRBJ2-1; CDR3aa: ASSEWEGEQF
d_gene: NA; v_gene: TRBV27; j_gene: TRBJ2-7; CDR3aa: ASSPGASPYEQY
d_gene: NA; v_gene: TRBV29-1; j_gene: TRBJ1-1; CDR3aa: SVATGTEAF
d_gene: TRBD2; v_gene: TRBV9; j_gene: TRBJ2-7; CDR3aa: ASSEKDRTSGRYEQY
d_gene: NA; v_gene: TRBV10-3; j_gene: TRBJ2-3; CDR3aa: AISFHWTSDTDTQY
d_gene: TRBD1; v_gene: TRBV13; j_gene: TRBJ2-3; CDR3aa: ASSLVTGDTDTQY